This paragraph reports one T cell receptor (beta chain). The antigen remains undetermined. Germline CDR1 and CDR2: ENHRY and SYGVKD. Trimming removed 6 bases from V and 6 bases from J; junction bases left unmatched: 6. The CDR3 has 13 residues. This specimen comes from a study of cytomegalovirus exposure and HLA in healthy donors. The study, taken as a whole, reports: HLA restriction was apparent for most CMV-associated TCR beta chains in a later analysis. In vitro assays verified that three CMV-associated chains recognized CMV antigens specifically.

The study ran its PCR with 60 Vbeta and 13 Jbeta primers. Authors' data handling: A follow-up analysis tallied about 80 million unique TCR beta chains, some 9.9 million shared. This table comes from immunoSEQ multiplex PCR, and its TCRdb copy is limited to in-frame clones, with some not included. V and J calls and clone size are copied from that table; D and trimming were computed from the DNA. The sample comprises around 200,000 clones, roughly four fifths of which are singletons, and under 2.5% rests with the top ten. The sequencing input was PBMCs. The chain has TRBV10-3 and TRBJ1-2; TRBD1 matches at 8 bases. The source is a woman aged 25 to 39 in good health and CMV-seropositive. CDR3 in DNA: TGTGCCATCAGGTCAGGGGGCTCTGATGGCTACACCTTC. This translates into CAIRSGGSDGYTF.